Presented here are 23 T cell receptor beta chains from one specimen sequenced in a study of immune heterogeneity within non-small cell lung tumors. Bulk tumor genomic DNA served as template, at 600 ng per sample. While surgery was under way, several biopsies spaced far apart were taken per primary tumor. The study enrolled patients with untreated, newly diagnosed non-small cell lung cancer who underwent curative surgery. Amplification of the TCR beta CDR3 was achieved through multiplex PCR with 32 V and 13 J primers. MiXCR, run by TCRdb on the multiplex PCR reads, gives a single entry per CDR3 protein. The sample has more than 14,000 distinct CDR3 sequences; 28% are singletons. The sequenced material came from lung tumor tissue. The origin of the receptors is a man aged 35-49 years with non-small cell lung cancer.

This clonotype was recorded at least ten times. The CDR3 DNA follows: TGTGCCAGCAGCGTAGAAGGTCAGAACAATCAGCCCCAGCATTTT. Translated: CASSVEGQNNQPQHF. This rearrangement joins TRBV9 to TRBJ1-5; D ambiguous. With 0 bases removed from V and 3 bases from J, the gap between germline ends came to 10 bases. The germline gives CDR1 SGDLS, CDR2 YYNGEE. This CDR3 has 15 amino acids.

The chain is built from TRBV20-1 and TRBJ2-3; 7 bases fit TRBD2. Germline lookup yields CDR1 DFQATT and CDR2 SNEGSKA (reference sequence). V was pared by 4 bases and J by 4 bases, with 11 bases of the junction left unmatched. There are 15 residues in the CDR3. This CDR3 is CSAIKSSGIPDTQYF. As DNA, the CDR3 is TGCAGTGCTATTAAATCCAGCGGGATTCCAGATACGCAGTATTTT.

The chain carries TRBV7-2 and TRBJ2-1; 8 nucleotides align to TRBD2. Per the germline V gene, CDR1 is SGHTA and CDR2 is FQGNSA. The V and J ends lost 6 bases and 1 base, in that order; junction bases with no gene match: 5. The CDR3 runs 15 residues. CDR3 nucleotide sequence: TGTGCCAGCAGACAAAGCGGGAGATCCTACAATGAGCAGTTCTTC. Translation gives CASRQSGRSYNEQFF.

In this sample, this clonotype turned up a few times. CDR3: CASSVAAGRTQETQYF. CDR3 bases: TGTGCCAGCAGCGTAGCAGCGGGACGGACCCAAGAGACCCAGTACTTC. The chain uses TRBV9 and TRBJ2-5; the match to TRBD2 covers 7 bases. CDR3 length equals 16 residues. Trimming removed 0 bases from V and 1 base from J; junction bases left unmatched: 6. Germline loops: CDR1 SGDLS, CDR2 YYNGEE. Combining the CDR3 with reference TRBV9 and TRBJ2-5 gives the whole variable domain DSGVTQTPKHLITATGQRVTLRCSPRSGDLSVYWYQQSLDQGLQFLIQYYNGEERAKGNILERFSAQQFPDLHSELNLSSLELGDSALYFCASSVAAGRTQETQYFGPGTRLLVL.

This clonotype is deemed medium-sized (0.01 to 0.1%). This chain joins TRBV20-1 and TRBJ1-3; tentative D call: TRBD1 (5 bases). The CDR3 consists of 15 residues. CDR1 is DFQATT, CDR2 SNEGSKA, per germline (reference sequence). The V end was cut by 0 bases, the J end by 3 bases, with 12 bases between. DNA of the CDR3: TGCAGTGCTAGAGATGGGGGGGACGGTGGAAACACCATATATTTT. It encodes CSARDGGDGGNTIYF.

This clonotype is termed medium-sized. This chain links TRBV2 with TRBJ1-2; 7 bases are a match to TRBD1. Germline V CDR1 and CDR2: SNHLY, FYNNEI. The V gene end was trimmed by 6 bases and the J gene end by 13 bases; junction bases not matched to a gene: 8. CDR3 length: 11 amino acids. CDR3 loop: CASSQQGQGTF. In nucleotides, the CDR3 is TGTGCCAGCAGCCAACAGGGGCAGGGCACCTTC.

This clonotype came up a few times. This may be a read error: a much more frequent sequence differs by one nucleotide. This rearrangement joins TRBV30 to TRBJ2-7; D perhaps matches TRBD1 (5 bases). From germline, CDR1 is GTSNPN and CDR2 SVGIG (reference sequence). This CDR3 comprises 13 residues. CDR3 amino acids: CTWSVATAYEQYF. CDR3 nucleotides: TGTACCTGGAGTGTTGCGACAGCCTACGAGCAGTACTTC. The whole variable domain, filled in from reference TRBV30 and TRBJ2-7, reads SQTIHQWPATLVQPVGSPLSLECTVEGTSNPNLYWYRQAAGRGLQLLFYSVGIGQISSEVPQNLSASRPQDRQFILSSKKLLLSDSGFYLCTWSVATAYEQYFGPGTRLTVT.

Note on this clonotype: A read error may explain this, as a much larger clone is one base away. The chain carries TRBV6-2 or TRBV6-3 and TRBJ1-5, with 8 bases aligning to TRBD1. This CDR3 comprises 14 residues. Germline V gives CDR1 MNHEY, CDR2 SVGEGT. The chain's CDR3 is CASTTGGTSQPLHF. The CDR3 DNA follows: TGTGCCAGCACCACAGGGGGTACCAGCCAGCCCCTGCATTTT.

By sample share, this clonotype is medium-sized. V usage is TRBV11-3 and J usage is TRBJ2-7, with D perhaps matching TRBD2 (6 bases). Deletions cut 8 bases from V and 2 bases from J, with 16 bases between. The CDR3 is made up of 14 amino acids. The V gene's germline CDR1 is SGHNT and CDR2 YENEEA. The CDR3 region is CASSPLTGAYEQYF. Here the CDR3 DNA reads TGTGCCAGCTCCCCGCTTACGGGAGCCTACGAGCAGTACTTC.

By share, this clonotype counts as medium-sized (0.01 to 0.1%). The V gene is TRBV19, the J gene TRBJ1-2, with D perhaps matching TRBD1 (6 bases). Trimming took off 4 bases at V and 5 bases at J, with 8 bases between the two ends. The CDR3 length is 12 residues. Germline CDR1 is LNHDA and CDR2 is SQIVND (reference sequence). CDR3 DNA sequence: TGTGCCAGTAGTAACAGGGATTATGGCTACACCTTC. This sequence encodes CASSNRDYGYTF.

Comment on this clonotype: Just one base apart from a much larger clone, this may be a read error. The chain is built from TRBV7-3 and TRBJ2-3; either TRBD1 or TRBD2 may fit D (5 bases each). From germline, CDR1 is SGHTA and CDR2 FQGTGA. The V end was cut by 5 bases, the J end by 2 bases, with 14 bases between. CDR3 size: 15 residues. Here the CDR3 reads CASSTAGTDTDTQYF. The CDR3 nucleotides are TGTGCCAGCAGCACGGCCGGGACCGACACAGATACGCAGTATTTT. Looking up the rest from reference TRBV7-3 and TRBJ2-3 gives the full variable domain: GAGVSQTPSNKVTEKGKYVELRCDPISGHTALYWYRQSLGQGPEFLIYFQGTGAADDSGLPNDRFFAVRPEGSVSTLKIQRTERGDSAVYLCASSTAGTDTDTQYFGPGTRLTVL.

Details on this clonotype: Just one base apart from a much larger clone, this may be a read error. The chain couples TRBV6-1 to TRBJ1-6; D may be TRBD1 (5 bases). Germline V CDR1 and CDR2: MNHNS, SASEGT. CDR3 length: 13 amino acids. V lost 7 bases to trimming and J lost 7 bases, with 11 bases between them. The CDR3 nucleotides read TGTGCCAGCATTGAGGGGAACAATTCACCCCTCCACTTT. It is translated as CASIEGNNSPLHF.

Judged by abundance, this clonotype is medium-sized. The rearrangement links TRBV12-3 or TRBV12-4 to TRBJ2-7; D ambiguous. V lost 3 bases to trimming and J lost 2 bases, with 8 bases between them. The CDR3 contains 13 residues. This CDR3 reads CASSFGHTYEQYF. CDR3 bases: TGTGCCAGCAGTTTCGGCCACACCTACGAGCAGTACTTC.

This clonotype is deemed large. The chain has TRBV2 and TRBJ1-2; no reliable D call. V lost 0 bases, J lost 3 bases, and 5 bases lay in between. This CDR3 spans 13 amino acids. Germline CDR1 and CDR2: SNHLY and FYNNEI. CDR3 sequence: CASSEANYYGYTF. CDR3 nucleotides: TGTGCCAGCAGTGAAGCCAACTACTATGGCTACACCTTC. Complete variable domain (other parts from reference TRBV2 and TRBJ1-2): EPEVTQTPSHQVTQMGQEVILRCVPISNHLYFYWYRQILGQKVEFLVSFYNNEISEKSEIFDDQFSVERPDGSNFTLKIRSTKLEDSAMYFCASSEANYYGYTFGSGTRLTVV.

Relative to its sample, this clonotype is medium-sized (0.01 to 0.1%). This chain connects TRBV10-3 to TRBJ1-1; no clear D gene. The V end was cut by 4 bases, the J end by 0 bases, with 9 bases between. Per germline, CDR1 ENHRY and CDR2 SYGVKD. This CDR3 is built from 14 residues. The CDR3 is CAISAVRVNTEAFF. The CDR3 coding sequence is TGTGCCATCAGTGCTGTTAGGGTGAACACTGAAGCTTTCTTT.

Within the sample, this clonotype is medium-sized. This chain links TRBV20-1 with TRBJ1-4; D is unclear. CDR3 length: 16 amino acids. Trimming shortened V by 5 bases and J by 4 bases, and 20 bases separated the two germline ends. Germline V gene data show CDR1 as DFQATT and CDR2 as SNEGSKA (reference sequence). The DNA of the CDR3 is TGCAGTGCTCGTGGTCGCTTTGCGGGGATTAATGAAAAACTGTTTTTT. Amino acid sequence: CSARGRFAGINEKLFF.

This rearrangement joins TRBV7-2 to TRBJ2-4; D tentatively reads TRBD1 or TRBD2 (5 bases each). The V end was cut by 5 bases, the J end by 4 bases, with 15 bases between. This CDR3 has 15 residues. Looked up from germline, CDR1 is SGHTA and CDR2 is FQGNSA. DNA for the CDR3: TGTGCCAGCAGCCTAGGGGAGCGGAGGAAAAACATTCAGTACTTC. It codes for CASSLGERRKNIQYF.

Notes on this clonotype: With a much larger clone just one base away, this may be a read error. V is TRBV7-6 and J is TRBJ2-3; 8 positions match TRBD2. Germline assignment: CDR1 SGHVS and CDR2 FNYEAQ. The CDR3 has 15 amino acids. After removal of 5 bases from V and 3 bases from J, the junction contained 7 bases not matched to a gene. The CDR3 spells CASSLSGITTDTQYF. The CDR3, as DNA: TGTGCCAGCAGCCTTAGCGGGATAACGACAGATACGCAGTATTTT.

This clonotype is medium-sized in the sample. The chain joins TRBV12-3 or TRBV12-4 to TRBJ1-2; 8 bases align to TRBD1. The junction had 5 bases not matched to a gene; V was cut back by 6 bases and J by 5 bases. The CDR3 is 13 residues long. The CDR3 nucleotides are TGTGCCAGCAGCCACAGACAGGGGTATGGCTACACCTTC. Amino acid sequence: CASSHRQGYGYTF.

The V gene is TRBV5-1, the J gene TRBJ1-1; possible D gene TRBD1, 5 bases. With 4 bases removed from V and 0 bases from J, the gap between germline ends came to 19 bases. The CDR3 has 17 residues. CDR1 is SGHRS and CDR2 is YFSETQ in the germline V gene. CDR3 DNA sequence: TGCGCCAGCAGCGGACGGGCGGGGGTCGGAGTGAACACTGAAGCTTTCTTT. Protein sequence: CASSGRAGVGVNTEAFF. The whole variable domain, remainder taken from reference TRBV5-1 and TRBJ1-1, is KAGVTQTPRYLIKTRGQQVTLSCSPISGHRSVSWYQQTPGQGLQFLFEYFSETQRNKGNFPGRFSGRQFSNSRSEMNVSTLELGDSALYLCASSGRAGVGVNTEAFFGQGTRLTVV.

To note about this clonotype: A read error may explain this, as a much larger clone is one base away. The chain has TRBV9 and TRBJ2-6; 7 positions agree with TRBD1. Looked up from germline, CDR1 is SGDLS and CDR2 is YYNGEE. The CDR3 runs 14 residues. The DNA for the CDR3 is TGTGCCAGCACCGACAGGGCCGGGGCCACCGTCCTGACTTTC. Protein sequence: CASTDRAGATVLTF. The whole variable domain, remainder taken from reference TRBV9 and TRBJ2-6, is DSGVTQTPKHLITATGQRVTLRCSPRSGDLSVYWYQQSLDQGLQFLIQYYNGEERAKGNILERFSAQQFPDLHSELNLSSLELGDSALYFCASTDRAGATVLTFGAGSRLTVL.

The V gene is TRBV20-1, the J gene TRBJ1-6; D might be TRBD1 (6 bases). Trimming removed 1 base from V and 6 bases from J, with 16 bases in between. CDR3 length: 16 amino acids. Germline V lookup: CDR1 DFQATT, CDR2 SNEGSKA (reference sequence). The CDR3 nucleotides read TGCAGTGCTAGAGTAAGGGGAGGACAGTTTAATTCACCCCTCCACTTT. This sequence encodes CSARVRGGQFNSPLHF.

This clonotype has a count of ten or more. The chain links TRBV5-1 to TRBJ2-3; D not resolved. The CDR3 is 16 residues long. Germline assignment: CDR1 SGHRS and CDR2 YFSETQ. V lost 2 bases and J 0 bases, leaving 13 bases between the germline ends. The CDR3 DNA follows: TGCGCCAGCAGCTTAGGGTTGCGTATTAGCACAGATACGCAGTATTTT. Translation: CASSLGLRISTDTQYF.